The 21 T cell receptor beta chains listed next were all sequenced from one sample in a study of OX40 agonist ivuxolimab in advanced cancers. The assay was immunoSEQ multiplex PCR, and TCRdb's table has in-frame clones only and misses some. The profile shows around 19,000 clones, around 70% of them singletons. The specimen was CD4+ or CD8+ T cells sorted from blood, collected in a trial of the OX40 agonist ivuxolimab. These TCRs come from an adult with an advanced solid tumor such as melanoma, head and neck, liver or kidney cancer.

This chain uses TRBV20-1 with TRBJ2-5; D is uncertain. V lost 1 base, J lost 7 bases, and 4 bases lay in between. The CDR3 is 10 residues long. Germline CDR1 is DFQATT and CDR2 is SNEGSKA (reference sequence). The CDR3: CSARVVTQYF. The CDR3 nucleotides read TGCAGTGCTAGAGTTGTGACCCAGTACTTC.

The chain recombines TRBV28 with TRBJ2-4; D tentatively fits TRBD1 or TRBD2 (5 bases each). Germline-derived CDR1 and CDR2 are MDHEN and SYDVKM. This CDR3 has 17 residues. Trimming shortened V by 1 base and J by 0 bases, and 13 bases separated the two germline ends. The chain's CDR3 is CASSLFGAGIAKNIQYF. CDR3 coding DNA: TGTGCCAGCAGTTTATTCGGGGCAGGGATAGCCAAAAACATTCAGTACTTC.

This rearrangement joins TRBV27 to TRBJ2-1; possibly TRBD2 for D (6 bases). With 3 bases removed from V and 7 bases from J, the gap between germline ends came to 19 bases. This CDR3 has 16 residues. Looked up from germline, CDR1 is MNHEY and CDR2 is SMNVEV (reference sequence). The CDR3 sequence is CASSLGDGGTSNEQFF. Written as DNA, the CDR3 is TGTGCCAGCAGTTTGGGGGATGGGGGGACCTCAAATGAGCAGTTCTTC.

Here the CDR3 reads CASSASDKGIIGELFF. Here the CDR3 DNA reads TGCGCCAGCAGCGCCTCCGACAAGGGAATAATCGGGGAGCTGTTTTTT. The rearrangement uses TRBV10-1 and TRBJ2-2; D remains ambiguous. V lost 6 bases and J 7 bases, leaving 21 bases between the germline ends. The CDR3 length is 16 residues. Germline V gene lookup returns CDR1 WNHNN and CDR2 SYGVQD (reference sequence).

In DNA, the CDR3 is TGTGCCAGCAGCCCAAAGGGTAGCGGGGCCGATACAGATACGCAGTATTTT. It yields the protein CASSPKGSGADTDTQYF. The chain couples TRBV7-3 to TRBJ2-3; 8 bases agree with TRBD2. The V segment lost 5 bases and the J segment 3 bases; nucleotides outside the gene matches: 13. The CDR3 has 17 amino acids. Germline loops: CDR1 SGHTA, CDR2 FQGTGA.

This chain uses TRBV11-3 with TRBJ2-3, with D tentatively TRBD1 or TRBD2 (5 bases each). Looked up from germline, CDR1 is SGHNT and CDR2 is YENEEA. V was clipped by 5 bases and J by 2 bases, with 8 bases between them. CDR3 length equals 13 residues. Here the CDR3 DNA reads TGTGCCAGCAGCCTCGGGACCACAGATACGCAGTATTTT. Encoded protein: CASSLGTTDTQYF.

This sequence joins TRBV29-1 and TRBJ1-2; 7 bases match TRBD1. Germline CDR1 reads SQVTM; CDR2 reads ANQGSEA. There are 16 residues in the CDR3. V lost 6 bases to trimming and J lost 4 bases; unmatched junction nucleotides: 17. The CDR3 spells CSVLKPTGMGTYGYTF. Written as DNA, the CDR3 is TGCAGCGTCCTAAAACCGACAGGGATGGGAACCTATGGCTACACCTTC.

The chain joins TRBV7-6 to TRBJ2-5; D tentatively fits TRBD1 or TRBD2 (5 bases each). The J call may be wrong; the DNA end is better matched by TRBJ2-7. Germline CDR1 SGHVS, CDR2 FNYEAQ. This CDR3 region has 16 residues. The CDR3, as DNA: TGTGCCAGCAGCTCGGGACCCCCGGTGGTGGGGCGCGAGCAGTACTTC. Amino acid sequence: CASSSGPPVVGREQYF.

The chain employs TRBV9 and TRBJ2-3; D not certain. The CDR3 loop spans 12 amino acids. The germline CDR1 and CDR2 sequences are SGDLS and YYNGEE. V gave up 2 bases and J gave up 2 bases, with 3 bases separating them. The CDR3 region has the DNA TGTGCCAGCAGCGTTGACACAGATACGCAGTATTTT. This gives the protein CASSVDTDTQYF.

The rearrangement uses TRBV6-5 and TRBJ2-2; 7 positions match TRBD2. Losses at the gene ends were 4 bases for V and 1 base for J; bases not matched to a gene: 0. Per the germline V gene, CDR1 is MNHEY and CDR2 is SVGAGI. The CDR3 sequence is 14 residues long. The chain's CDR3 is CASSWGGNTGELFF. Here the CDR3 DNA reads TGTGCCAGCAGTTGGGGGGGGAACACCGGGGAGCTGTTTTTT.

The chain carries TRBV4-2 and TRBJ2-5; 8 nucleotides match TRBD2. The ends lost 0 bases at V and 4 bases at J; junction bases unmatched: 10. CDR1 and CDR2 (germline): LGHNA, YNFKEQ. The length of the CDR3 is 17 residues. CDR3 nucleotides: TGTGCCAGCAGCCAAGATCTCCCAGCGGGGGCCGGAGAGACCCAGTACTTC. Translated: CASSQDLPAGAGETQYF.

The chain uses TRBV6-4 and TRBJ2-7, with D uncertain. The V gene lost 0 bases and the J gene lost 7 bases, with 4 bases spanning the gap. The CDR3 consists of 11 residues. Per the germline V gene, CDR1 is MRHNA and CDR2 is SNTAGT. CDR3: CASSDSGEQYF. CDR3 DNA: TGTGCCAGCAGTGACTCAGGAGAGCAGTACTTC.

Worth noting for this clone: At one end, the junction sequence differs from germline, possibly due to a read error. The rearrangement uses TRBV7-7 and TRBJ1-5; 9 nucleotides match TRBD1. The length of the CDR3 is 17 residues. The germline CDR1 and CDR2 sequences are SSHAT and FNYEAQ (reference sequence). The CDR3 DNA follows: TGTGCTAGCAGCCCCAGGACAGGGGCCTATGTCAGACAGCCCCAGCATTTT. It codes for CASSPRTGAYVRQPQHF. The full variable domain, rest sourced from reference TRBV7-7 and TRBJ1-5, is GAGVSQSPRYKVTKRGQDVTLRCDPISSHATLYWYQQALGQGPEFLTYFNYEAQPDKSGLPSDRFSAERPEGSISTLTIQRTEQRDSAMYRCASSPRTGAYVRQPQHFGDGTRLSIL.

The chain uses TRBV2 and TRBJ2-5, with D perhaps matching TRBD1 (6 bases). CDR3 length equals 14 residues. Trimming removed 3 bases at V and 3 bases at J, with 11 bases between. Germline V CDR1 and CDR2: SNHLY, FYNNEI. The CDR3 loop reads CASSDGTTKETQYF. CDR3 DNA sequence: TGTGCCAGCAGTGACGGGACAACGAAAGAGACCCAGTACTTC.

V gene TRBV5-8 combines with J gene TRBJ2-1; tentative D call: TRBD2 (6 bases). CDR3 length: 16 residues. Trimming stripped 4 bases from V and 8 bases from J, with 22 bases between. The germline gives CDR1 SGHTS, CDR2 YDEGEE. The CDR3 reads CASSDTGLAVLDEQFF. The CDR3, as DNA: TGTGCCAGCAGCGATACGGGACTCGCAGTATTGGATGAGCAGTTCTTC.

By its share, this clone is medium-sized. This chain links TRBV6-5 with TRBJ1-1; no definite D call. Germline V gene data show CDR1 as MNHEY and CDR2 as SVGAGI. The CDR3 is made up of 13 amino acids. V was trimmed by 4 bases and J by 3 bases, leaving 9 bases between them. The CDR3, as DNA: TGTGCCAGCAGTTTTAGGACCCACACTGAAGCTTTCTTT. Its translation is CASSFRTHTEAFF.

The chain has TRBV6-1 and TRBJ1-5; D possibly corresponds to TRBD1 (5 bases). Trimming left V 5 bases short and J 6 bases short, with 11 bases between. This CDR3 contains 13 residues. In germline, CDR1 is MNHNS, CDR2 SASEGT. Written as DNA, the CDR3 is TGTGCCAGCAGTTTTGGAGGGGCTCAGCCCCAGCATTTT. Its translation: CASSFGGAQPQHF.

This clone has more than one count but fewer than ten. This chain's CDR3 is CASSPWEPHYGYTF. CDR3 nucleotides: TGTGCCAGCAGCCCCTGGGAACCACACTATGGCTACACCTTC. The chain carries TRBV9 and TRBJ1-2; D is undetermined. Germline CDR1 SGDLS, CDR2 YYNGEE. The CDR3 spans 14 residues. V was clipped by 4 bases and J by 3 bases, with 13 bases between them.

The chain couples TRBV4-1 to TRBJ1-1; D unclear. The CDR3 consists of 13 residues. Germline assignment: CDR1 MGHRA and CDR2 YSYEKL. Trimming stripped 0 bases from V and 3 bases from J, with 5 bases between. CDR3 in amino acids: CASSQDADTEAFF. The CDR3 DNA reads TGCGCCAGCAGCCAAGATGCGGACACTGAAGCTTTCTTT.

The chain combines TRBV4-1 with TRBJ2-1; 10 bases match TRBD2. The CDR3 runs 16 residues. Trimming at V came to 2 bases and at J to 2 bases, leaving 3 bases not matched to a gene. Germline CDR1 is MGHRA and CDR2 is YSYEKL. CDR3 coding DNA: TGCGCCAGCAGCCAATCTAGCGGGAGCGCCTACAATGAGCAGTTCTTC. Translation gives CASSQSSGSAYNEQFF.

This clone turned up a few times. The rearrangement links TRBV4-1 to TRBJ1-2; D call uncertain. The CDR3 covers 14 residues. Germline V lookup: CDR1 MGHRA, CDR2 YSYEKL. Trimming removed 1 base from V and 5 bases from J, with 11 bases in between. Here the CDR3 DNA reads TGCGCCAGCAGCCAAGTCCAAGGGTTATATGGCTACACCTTC. Its protein product is CASSQVQGLYGYTF.